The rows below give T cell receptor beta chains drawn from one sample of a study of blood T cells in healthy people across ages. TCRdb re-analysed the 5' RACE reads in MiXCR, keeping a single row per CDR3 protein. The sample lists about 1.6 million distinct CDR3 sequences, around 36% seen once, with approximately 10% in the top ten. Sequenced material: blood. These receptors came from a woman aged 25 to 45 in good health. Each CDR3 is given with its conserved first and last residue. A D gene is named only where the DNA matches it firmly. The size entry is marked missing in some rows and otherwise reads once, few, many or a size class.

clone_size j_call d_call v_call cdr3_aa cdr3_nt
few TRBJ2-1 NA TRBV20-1 CSARRLAGTNEQFF TGCAGTGCTAGACGTTTGGCGGGTACCAATGAGCAGTTCTTC
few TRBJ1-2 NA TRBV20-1 CSARDEGRGYGYTF TGCAGTGCTAGAGATGAGGGACGTGGCTATGGCTACACCTTC
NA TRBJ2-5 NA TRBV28 CASSLRPGDGRFQETQYF TGTGCCAGCAGTTTACGCCCCGGGGACGGACGTTTCCAAGAGACCCAGTACTTC
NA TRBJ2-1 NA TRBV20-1 CSARQGGRSYNEQFF TGCAGTGCTAGGCAAGGGGGACGTTCCTACAATGAGCAGTTCTTC
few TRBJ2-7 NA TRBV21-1 CASSTGQGLISYEQYF TGTGCCAGCAGCACAGGGCAGGGCCTGATCTCCTACGAGCAGTACTTC
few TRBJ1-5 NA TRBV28 CASSYRLFSNQPQHF TGTGCCAGCAGTTATAGGCTTTTTAGCAATCAGCCCCAGCATTTT
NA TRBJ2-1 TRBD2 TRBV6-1 CASLTFEREKDLYNEQFF TGTGCCAGCCTTACCTTCGAGCGGGAGAAGGATCTCTACAATGAGCAGTTCTTC
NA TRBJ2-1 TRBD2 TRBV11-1 CASSDSGLAAGEQFF TGTGCCAGCAGCGACTCCGGACTAGCGGCGGGTGAGCAGTTCTTC
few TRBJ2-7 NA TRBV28 CASSLEAAPSSYEQYF TGTGCCAGCAGTTTAGAAGCGGCCCCGAGCTCCTACGAGCAGTACTTC
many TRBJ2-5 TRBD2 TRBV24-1 CATSDEATSGLETQYF TGTGCCACCAGTGATGAGGCTACTAGCGGGCTAGAGACCCAGTACTTC
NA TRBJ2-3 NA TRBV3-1 CASSQELWAGRTDTQYF TGTGCCAGCAGCCAAGAACTGTGGGCGGGACGCACAGATACGCAGTATTTT
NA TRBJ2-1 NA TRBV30 CAWSAGQSSYNEQFF TGTGCCTGGAGTGCAGGGCAGAGCTCCTACAATGAGCAGTTCTTC
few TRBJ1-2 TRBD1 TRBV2 CASSRKTGHGYTF TGTGCCAGCAGCCGCAAGACAGGGCATGGCTACACCTTC
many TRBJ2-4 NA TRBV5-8 CASSSGHFIQYF TGTGCCAGCAGCTCGGGACACTTCATTCAGTACTTC
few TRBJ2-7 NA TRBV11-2 CASSPSGSIPYEQYF TGTGCCAGCAGCCCCAGTGGCAGCATACCCTACGAGCAGTACTTC
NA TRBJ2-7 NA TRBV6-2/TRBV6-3 CVSSYGLATGYYEQYF TGTGTCAGCAGTTACGGTCTGGCGACAGGTTACTACGAGCAGTACTTC
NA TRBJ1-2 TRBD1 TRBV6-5 CASSFGQGASYTF TGTGCCAGCAGCTTCGGACAGGGGGCATCATACACCTTC
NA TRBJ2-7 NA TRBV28 CASSLTVGGGGYEQYF TGTGCCAGCAGTTTAACGGTAGGGGGAGGGGGTTACGAGCAGTACTTC
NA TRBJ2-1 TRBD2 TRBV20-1 CSGRAGGPNEQFF TGCAGTGGACGGGCGGGGGGCCCCAATGAGCAGTTCTTC
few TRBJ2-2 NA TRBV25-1 CASSPSNTLRELFF TGTGCCAGCAGTCCTAGCAACACGCTAAGGGAGCTGTTTTTT
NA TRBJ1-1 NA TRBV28 CASSWWVGSTEAFF TGTGCCAGCAGTTGGTGGGTCGGGAGCACTGAAGCTTTCTTT
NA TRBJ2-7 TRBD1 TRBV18 CASSPATGGNYEQYF TGTGCCAGCTCACCCGCGACAGGGGGAAACTACGAGCAGTACTTC
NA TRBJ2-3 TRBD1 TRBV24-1 CATSDWGQASTDTQYF TGTGCCACCAGTGATTGGGGACAGGCCTCCACAGATACGCAGTATTTT
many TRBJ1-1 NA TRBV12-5 CASGLGVSGNTEAFF TGTGCTAGTGGTTTGGGAGTAAGCGGGAACACTGAAGCTTTCTTT
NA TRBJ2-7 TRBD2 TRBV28 CASSFLPLAGGPYEQYF TGTGCCAGCAGTTTCCTACCCCTAGCGGGAGGACCGTACGAGCAGTACTTC
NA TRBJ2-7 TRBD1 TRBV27 CASSLFRQGSEQYF TGTGCCAGCAGTTTATTTCGACAGGGAAGCGAGCAGTACTTC
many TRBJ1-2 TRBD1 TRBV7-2 CASSPRGGDGYTF TGTGCCAGCAGCCCGAGAGGGGGCGATGGCTACACCTTC
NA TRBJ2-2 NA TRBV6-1 CASSGGSANTGELFF TGTGCCAGCAGTGGCGGCAGCGCGAACACCGGGGAGCTGTTTTTT
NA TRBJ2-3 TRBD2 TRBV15 CATSTGLVRDTQYF TGTGCCACCAGCACCGGACTAGTAAGGGATACGCAGTATTTT
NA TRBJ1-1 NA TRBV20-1 CSAPRRLTYEAFF TGCAGTGCCCCTAGACGGTTAACATACGAGGCTTTCTTT
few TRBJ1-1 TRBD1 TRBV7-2 CASSPSGTENTEAFF TGTGCCAGCAGCCCTAGTGGGACAGAGAACACTGAAGCTTTCTTT
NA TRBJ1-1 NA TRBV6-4 CASSDKFGGAEAFF TGTGCCAGCAGTGATAAATTCGGGGGCGCTGAAGCTTTCTTT
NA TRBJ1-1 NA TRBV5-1 CASSLGWDLNTEAFF TGCGCCAGCAGTTTAGGATGGGATTTGAACACTGAAGCTTTCTTT
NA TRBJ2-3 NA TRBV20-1 CSARKGQPYQMDTQYF TGCAGTGCTAGAAAAGGACAGCCATACCAGATGGATACGCAGTATTTT
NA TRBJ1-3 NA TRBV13 CASSAQGTGNTIYF TGTGCCAGCAGCGCACAGGGAACTGGAAACACCATATATTTT
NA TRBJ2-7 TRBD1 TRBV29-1 CSVPGQNSYEQYF TGCAGCGTTCCGGGACAGAACTCCTACGAGCAGTACTTC
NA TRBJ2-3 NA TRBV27 CASSPLAQRLTDTQYF TGTGCCAGCAGTCCCCTAGCCCAAAGACTCACAGATACGCAGTATTTT
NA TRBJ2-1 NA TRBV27 CASSLVGVGLSYNEQFF TGTGCCAGCAGTCTAGTCGGGGTAGGGTTGTCCTACAATGAGCAGTTCTTC
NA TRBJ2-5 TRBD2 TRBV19 CASSIVGGYNEQYF TGTGCCAGTAGTATTGTGGGAGGGTACAATGAGCAGTACTTC
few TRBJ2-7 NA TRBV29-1 CSVDGGQGLSYEQYF TGCAGCGTTGATGGAGGGCAGGGGTTATCCTACGAGCAGTACTTC
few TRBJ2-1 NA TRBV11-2 CASSFLSSGFSYEQFF TGTGCCAGCAGCTTCCTTTCAAGTGGATTCAGCTATGAGCAGTTCTTC
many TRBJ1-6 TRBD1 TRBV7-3 CASSLQGQGSPLHF TGTGCCAGCAGCTTACAAGGACAGGGTTCACCCCTCCACTTT
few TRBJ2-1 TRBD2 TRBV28 CASSWTSGRNNEQFF TGTGCCAGCAGTTGGACTAGCGGGCGAAACAATGAGCAGTTCTTC
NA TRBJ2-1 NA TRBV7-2 CASSLVGVMIEQFF TGTGCCAGCAGCTTAGTGGGTGTGATGATTGAGCAGTTCTTC
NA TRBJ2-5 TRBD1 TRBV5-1 CASSLASGGSGETQYF TGCGCCAGCAGCTTGGCATCAGGGGGCTCGGGAGAGACCCAGTACTTC
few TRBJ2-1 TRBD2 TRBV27 CASSSGTSGSNPSSYNEQFF TGTGCCAGCAGTTCTGGGACTAGCGGGAGTAATCCCTCCTCCTACAATGAGCAGTTCTTC
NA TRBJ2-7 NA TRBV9 CASSVVTFGEQYF TGTGCCAGCAGCGTAGTTACTTTCGGCGAGCAGTACTTC
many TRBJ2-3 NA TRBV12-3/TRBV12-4 CASSSSLYTQYF TGTGCCAGCAGTTCCAGTCTCTATACGCAGTATTTT
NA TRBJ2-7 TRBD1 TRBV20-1 CSARYGQGALVEQYF TGCAGTGCTAGATACGGACAGGGGGCGTTGGTCGAGCAGTACTTC
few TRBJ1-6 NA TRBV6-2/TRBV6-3 CASSAGAKKNSPLHF TGTGCCAGCAGTGCAGGGGCCAAGAAAAATTCACCCCTCCACTTT
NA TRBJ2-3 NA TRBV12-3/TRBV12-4 CASSRLSGDTQYF TGTGCCAGCAGTAGACTATCAGGAGATACGCAGTATTTT
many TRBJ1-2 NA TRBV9 CASSVPIAGSDYGYTF TGTGCCAGCAGCGTACCAATAGCAGGGTCGGACTATGGCTACACCTTC
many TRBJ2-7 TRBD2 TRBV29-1 CSVVGSGGNYEQYF TGCAGCGTTGTGGGTAGCGGGGGGAATTACGAGCAGTACTTC
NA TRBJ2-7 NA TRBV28 CTSMSEGTSYEQYF TGTACCAGCATGAGTGAGGGGACCTCCTACGAGCAGTACTTC
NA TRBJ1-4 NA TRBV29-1 CSVRAGTLINEKLFF TGCAGCGTGAGGGCCGGTACCCTTATAAATGAAAAACTGTTTTTT
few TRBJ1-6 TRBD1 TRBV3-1 CASSQGGGGGSPLHF TGTGCCAGCAGCCAAGGAGGAGGGGGCGGATCACCCCTCCACTTT
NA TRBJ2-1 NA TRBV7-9 CASSFSVSYSEQFF TGTGCCAGCAGCTTCTCAGTTTCCTACAGTGAGCAGTTCTTC
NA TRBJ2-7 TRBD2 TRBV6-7 CASSYHRTSGRYEQYF TGTGCCAGCAGTTACCATAGGACTAGCGGGAGGTACGAGCAGTACTTC
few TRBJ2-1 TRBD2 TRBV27 CASSVLGLGGNEQFF TGTGCCAGCAGTGTATTGGGACTAGGGGGCAATGAGCAGTTCTTC